The TCR beta chain under discussion was sequenced for a study of CD8 T cells in ankylosing spondylitis. MiXCR, applied by TCRdb to the 5' RACE reads, yields one record per CDR3 protein. The profile covers 470,000 or so distinct CDR3 sequences, with more than 25% appearing a single time and roughly 1% taken by the ten largest. Points on this clonotype: Antigen: not known.

V lost 2 bases and J 4 bases, leaving 11 bases between the germline ends. Looked up from germline, CDR1 is SGHTA and CDR2 is FQGNSA. The length of the CDR3 is 14 residues. Study-level points and caveats: Significant enrichment of disease-linked clones was reported in matched ankylosing spondylitis synovial fluid. Reactive arthritis synovial fluid and blood were previously reported to contain some motif variants. A TCR beta motif made of fewer than ten highly homologous variants seemed typical of ankylosing spondylitis blood.

The TCR sequence derives from a male donor with ankylosing spondylitis. The sequenced material came from blood, either unsorted or a sorted T cell fraction (not recorded which). The chain carries TRBV7-2 and TRBJ1-2; no clear D gene. Here the CDR3 DNA reads TGTGCCAGCAGCTTACAGAGAGAAGGCTATGGCTACACCTTC. Encoded protein: CASSLQREGYGYTF.